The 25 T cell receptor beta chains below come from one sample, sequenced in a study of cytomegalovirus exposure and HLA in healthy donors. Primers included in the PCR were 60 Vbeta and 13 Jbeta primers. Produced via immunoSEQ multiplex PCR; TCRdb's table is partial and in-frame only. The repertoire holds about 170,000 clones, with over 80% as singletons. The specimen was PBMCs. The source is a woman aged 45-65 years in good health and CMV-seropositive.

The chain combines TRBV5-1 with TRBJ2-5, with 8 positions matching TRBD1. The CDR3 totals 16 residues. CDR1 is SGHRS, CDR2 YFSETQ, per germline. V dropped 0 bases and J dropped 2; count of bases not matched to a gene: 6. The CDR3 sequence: CASSLVQGAQQETQYF. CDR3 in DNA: TGCGCCAGCAGCTTGGTTCAGGGGGCCCAGCAAGAGACCCAGTACTTC.

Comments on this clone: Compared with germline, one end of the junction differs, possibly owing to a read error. The CDR3 bases are TGCAGTGCTTACCGCCTACAGGAGAGTTTT. It is translated as CSAYRLQESF. V gene TRBV20-1 combines with J gene TRBJ1-1; TRBD1 is a possible D gene (5 bases). CDR1 DFQATT and CDR2 SNEGSKA come from the germline V gene (reference sequence). This CDR3 spans 10 amino acids.

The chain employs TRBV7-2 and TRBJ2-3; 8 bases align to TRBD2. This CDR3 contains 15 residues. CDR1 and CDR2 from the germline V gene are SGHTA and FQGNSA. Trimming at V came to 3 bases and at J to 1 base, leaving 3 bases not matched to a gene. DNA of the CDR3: TGTGCCAGCAGCTTTCGGCGGGGGGGCACAGATACGCAGTATTTT. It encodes CASSFRRGGTDTQYF.

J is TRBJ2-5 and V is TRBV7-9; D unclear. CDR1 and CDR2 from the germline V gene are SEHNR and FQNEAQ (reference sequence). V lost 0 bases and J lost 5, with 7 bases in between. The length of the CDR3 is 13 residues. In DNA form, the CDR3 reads TGTGCCAGCAGCTTAGCGTTCCGGGAGACCCAGTACTTC. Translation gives CASSLAFRETQYF.

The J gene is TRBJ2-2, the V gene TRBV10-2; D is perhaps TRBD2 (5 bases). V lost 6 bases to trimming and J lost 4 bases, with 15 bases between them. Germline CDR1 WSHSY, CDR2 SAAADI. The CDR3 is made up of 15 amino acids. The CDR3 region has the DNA TGCGCCAGCAGCAACTCGCGCGCGGGCACCGGGGAGCTGTTTTTT. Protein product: CASSNSRAGTGELFF.

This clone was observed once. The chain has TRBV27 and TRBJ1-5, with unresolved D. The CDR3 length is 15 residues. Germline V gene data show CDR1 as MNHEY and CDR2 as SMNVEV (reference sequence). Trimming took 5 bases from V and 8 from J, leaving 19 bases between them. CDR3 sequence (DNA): TGTGCCAGCAGTCCTGGGAGAGGAGTATTAGAGCCCCAGCATTTT. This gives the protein CASSPGRGVLEPQHF.

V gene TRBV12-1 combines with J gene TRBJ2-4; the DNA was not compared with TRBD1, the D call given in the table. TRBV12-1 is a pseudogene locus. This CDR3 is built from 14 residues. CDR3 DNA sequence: TGTGCCAGCAGCCCGGCGGACAGGGTAAACATTCAGTACTTC. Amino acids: CASSPADRVNIQYF.

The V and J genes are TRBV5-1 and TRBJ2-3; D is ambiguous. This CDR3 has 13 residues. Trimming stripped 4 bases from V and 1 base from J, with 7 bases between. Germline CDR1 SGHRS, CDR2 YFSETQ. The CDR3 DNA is TGCGCCAGCAGCGACCAGGGCACAGATACGCAGTATTTT. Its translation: CASSDQGTDTQYF.

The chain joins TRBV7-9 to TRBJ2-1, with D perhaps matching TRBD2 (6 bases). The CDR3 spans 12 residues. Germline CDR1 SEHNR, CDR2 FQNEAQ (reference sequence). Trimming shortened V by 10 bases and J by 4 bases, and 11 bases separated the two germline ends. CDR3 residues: CAMEGRYNEQFF. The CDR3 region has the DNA TGTGCCATGGAGGGCAGATACAATGAGCAGTTCTTC.

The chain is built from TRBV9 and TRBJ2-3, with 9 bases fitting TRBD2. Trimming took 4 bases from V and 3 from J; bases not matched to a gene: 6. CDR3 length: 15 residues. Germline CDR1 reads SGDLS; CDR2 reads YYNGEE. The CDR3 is CASSTTSGITDTQYF. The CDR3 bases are TGTGCCAGCAGCACGACTAGCGGAATTACAGATACGCAGTATTTT.

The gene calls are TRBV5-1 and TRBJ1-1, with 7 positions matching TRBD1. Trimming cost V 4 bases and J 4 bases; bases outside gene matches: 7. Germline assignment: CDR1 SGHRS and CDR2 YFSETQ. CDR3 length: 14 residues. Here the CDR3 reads CASSLETGVTEAFF. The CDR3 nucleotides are TGCGCCAGCAGCCTGGAAACAGGGGTCACTGAAGCTTTCTTT.

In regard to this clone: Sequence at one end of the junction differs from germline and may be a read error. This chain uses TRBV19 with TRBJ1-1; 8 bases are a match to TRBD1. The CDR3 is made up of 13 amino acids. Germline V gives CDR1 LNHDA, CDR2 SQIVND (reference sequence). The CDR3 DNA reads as TGTGCCAGTAGTTACAACCGGGACAGGCCCAAAATCTTT. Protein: CASSYNRDRPKIF.

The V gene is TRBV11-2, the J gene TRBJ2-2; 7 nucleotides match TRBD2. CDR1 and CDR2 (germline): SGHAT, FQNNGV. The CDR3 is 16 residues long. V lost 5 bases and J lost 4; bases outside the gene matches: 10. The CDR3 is CASSPRTTGGTGELFF. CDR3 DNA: TGTGCCAGCAGCCCGCGGACCACGGGGGGCACCGGGGAGCTGTTTTTT.

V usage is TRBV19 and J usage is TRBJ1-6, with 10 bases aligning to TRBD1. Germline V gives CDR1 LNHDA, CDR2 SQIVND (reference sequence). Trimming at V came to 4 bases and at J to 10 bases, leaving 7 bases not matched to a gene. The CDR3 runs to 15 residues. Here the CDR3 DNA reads TGTGCCAGTAGTACCACCGGGACAGGGGTGTCACCCCTCCACTTT. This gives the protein CASSTTGTGVSPLHF.

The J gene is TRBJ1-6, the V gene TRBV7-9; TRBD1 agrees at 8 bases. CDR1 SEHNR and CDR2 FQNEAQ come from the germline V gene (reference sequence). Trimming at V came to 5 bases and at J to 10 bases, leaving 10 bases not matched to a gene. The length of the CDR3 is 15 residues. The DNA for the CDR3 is TGTGCCAGCAGCGGCCCCGGGACAGGCGGCTCACCCCTCCACTTT. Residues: CASSGPGTGGSPLHF.

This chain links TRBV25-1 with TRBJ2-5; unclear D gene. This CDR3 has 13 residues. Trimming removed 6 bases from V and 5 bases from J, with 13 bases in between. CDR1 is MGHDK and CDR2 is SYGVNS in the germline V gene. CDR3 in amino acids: CASSPHPVETQYF. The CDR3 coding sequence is TGTGCCAGCAGCCCTCACCCAGTCGAGACCCAGTACTTC.

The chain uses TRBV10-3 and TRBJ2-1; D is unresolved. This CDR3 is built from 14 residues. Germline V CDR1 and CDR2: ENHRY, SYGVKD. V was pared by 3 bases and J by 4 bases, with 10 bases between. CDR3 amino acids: CAISDVGPYNEQFF. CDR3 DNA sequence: TGTGCCATCAGTGATGTGGGCCCTTACAATGAGCAGTTCTTC.

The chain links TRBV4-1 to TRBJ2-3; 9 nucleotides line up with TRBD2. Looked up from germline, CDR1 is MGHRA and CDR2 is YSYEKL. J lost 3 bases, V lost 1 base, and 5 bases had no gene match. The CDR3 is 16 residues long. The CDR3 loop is CASSQVPAGGTDTQYF. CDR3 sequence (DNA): TGCGCCAGCAGCCAAGTGCCAGCGGGGGGTACAGATACGCAGTATTTT.

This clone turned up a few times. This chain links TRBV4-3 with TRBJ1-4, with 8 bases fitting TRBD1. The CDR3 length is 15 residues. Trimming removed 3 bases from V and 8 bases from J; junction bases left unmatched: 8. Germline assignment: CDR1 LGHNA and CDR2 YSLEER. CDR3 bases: TGCGCCAGCAGCCAGGAAACAGGGGGATGGGAAAAACTGTTTTTT. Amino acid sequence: CASSQETGGWEKLFF.

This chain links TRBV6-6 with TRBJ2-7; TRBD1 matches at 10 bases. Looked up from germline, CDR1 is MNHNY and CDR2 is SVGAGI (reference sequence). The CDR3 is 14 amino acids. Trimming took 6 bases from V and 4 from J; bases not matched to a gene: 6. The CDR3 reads CASSVGTGAYEQYF. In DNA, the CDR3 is TGTGCCAGCAGCGTCGGGACAGGGGCTTACGAGCAGTACTTC.

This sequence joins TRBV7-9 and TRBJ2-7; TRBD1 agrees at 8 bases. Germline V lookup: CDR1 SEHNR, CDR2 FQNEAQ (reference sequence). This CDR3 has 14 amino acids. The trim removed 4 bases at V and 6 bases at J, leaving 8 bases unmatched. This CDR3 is CASSSTGGLSEQYF. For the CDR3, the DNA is TGTGCCAGCAGCTCAACAGGGGGTTTAAGCGAGCAGTACTTC.

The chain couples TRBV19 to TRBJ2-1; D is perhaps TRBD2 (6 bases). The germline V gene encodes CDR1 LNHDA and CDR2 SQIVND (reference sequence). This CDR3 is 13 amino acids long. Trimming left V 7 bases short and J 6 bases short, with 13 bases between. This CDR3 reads CASMDGGGNEQFF. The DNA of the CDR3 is TGTGCCAGTATGGACGGGGGTGGCAATGAGCAGTTCTTC.

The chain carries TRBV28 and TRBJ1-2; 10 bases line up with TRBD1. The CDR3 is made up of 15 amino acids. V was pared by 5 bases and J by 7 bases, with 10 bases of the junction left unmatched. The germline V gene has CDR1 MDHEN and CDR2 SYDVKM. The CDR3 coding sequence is TGTGCCAGCAGTCCATCGCCGGGACAGGGGTGTGGCTACACCTTC. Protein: CASSPSPGQGCGYTF.

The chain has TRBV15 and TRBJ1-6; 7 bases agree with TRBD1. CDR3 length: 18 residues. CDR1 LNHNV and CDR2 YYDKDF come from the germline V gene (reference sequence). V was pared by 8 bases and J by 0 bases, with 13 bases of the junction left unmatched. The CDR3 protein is CATQQRRGQSSYNSPLHF. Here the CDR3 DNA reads TGTGCCACCCAGCAGAGGCGGGGACAGAGCTCCTATAATTCACCCCTCCACTTT.

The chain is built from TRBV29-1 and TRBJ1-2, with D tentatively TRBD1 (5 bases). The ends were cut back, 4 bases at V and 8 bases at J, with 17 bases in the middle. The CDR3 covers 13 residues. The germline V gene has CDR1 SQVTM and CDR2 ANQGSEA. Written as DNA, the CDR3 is TGCAGCGTTGGACAGCCCTCAAAGGAAGGCTACACCTTC. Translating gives CSVGQPSKEGYTF. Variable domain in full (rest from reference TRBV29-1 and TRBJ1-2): SAVISQKPSRDICQRGTSLTIQCQVDSQVTMMFWYRQQPGQSLTLIATANQGSEATYESGFVIDKFPISRPNLTFSTLTVSNMSPEDSSIYLCSVGQPSKEGYTFGSGTRLTVV.